The entry below describes one T cell receptor (beta chain). The CDR3 is 11 amino acids. Trimming left V 4 bases short and J 4 bases short, with 5 bases between. CDR1 SGDLS and CDR2 YYNGEE come from the germline V gene. Donors in Cohort 3 counted as recovered after two negative PCRs, clearance, or symptom resolution. The sample is drawn from a study of blood T cell repertoires in COVID-19. Authors' analysis steps: Estimation of nucleated cell counts was performed using reference gene primer amplification. Only in-frame clones appear in the TCRdb table, and some are missing; sequencing was by immunoSEQ multiplex PCR. Clonal size and the V and J genes are those of that table, whereas D and trimming came from the DNA. The profile covers 310,000 or so clones, with 70% to 90% appearing a single time and roughly a tenth taken by the ten largest.

Sequenced: PBMCs or T cells enriched from blood (not recorded which). This TCR was recovered from a woman between 40 and 55 years old who had recovered from COVID-19. The chain recombines TRBV9 with TRBJ1-2; D gene unclear. The CDR3 sequence: CASSRSYGYTF. The DNA of the CDR3 is TGTGCCAGCAGCCGCAGCTATGGCTACACCTTC.